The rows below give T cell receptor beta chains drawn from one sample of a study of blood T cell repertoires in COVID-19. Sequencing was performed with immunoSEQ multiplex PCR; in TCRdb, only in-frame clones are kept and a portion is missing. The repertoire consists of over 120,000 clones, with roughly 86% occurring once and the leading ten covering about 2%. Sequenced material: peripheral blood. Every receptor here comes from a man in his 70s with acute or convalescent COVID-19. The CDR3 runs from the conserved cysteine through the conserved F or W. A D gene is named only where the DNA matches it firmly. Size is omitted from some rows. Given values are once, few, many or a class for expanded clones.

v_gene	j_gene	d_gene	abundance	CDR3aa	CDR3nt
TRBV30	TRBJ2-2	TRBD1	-	CAWSTQGAGELFF	TGTGCCTGGAGTACGCAGGGGGCAGGGGAGCTGTTTTTT
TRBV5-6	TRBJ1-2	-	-	CASSLPGYGGYTF	TGTGCCAGCAGCTTGCCAGGGTACGGTGGCTACACCTTC
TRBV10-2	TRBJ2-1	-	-	CASSGRVYNEQFF	TGCGCCAGCAGTGGTCGGGTCTACAATGAGCAGTTCTTC
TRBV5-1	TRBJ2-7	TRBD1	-	CASSGTGNREQYF	TGCGCCAGCAGCGGGACAGGGAACCGCGAGCAGTACTTC
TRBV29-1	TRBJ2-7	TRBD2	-	CSVEWSGAGGKEQYF	TGCAGCGTTGAGTGGAGTGGAGCGGGGGGAAAAGAGCAGTACTTC
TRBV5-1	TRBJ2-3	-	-	CASSLEGLGRGLSTDTQYF	TGCGCCAGCAGCTTGGAAGGATTGGGCAGGGGCCTTAGCACAGATACGCAGTATTTT
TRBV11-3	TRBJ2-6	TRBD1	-	CASSLGDRAGANVLTF	TGTGCCAGCAGCTTAGGGGACAGGGCTGGGGCCAACGTCCTGACTTTC
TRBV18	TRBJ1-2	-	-	CASSPGRSYGYTF	TGTGCCAGCTCACCGGGGCGATCCTATGGCTACACCTTC
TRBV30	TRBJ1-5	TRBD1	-	CAWSTGGPQPQHF	TGTGCCTGGAGTACAGGGGGCCCTCAGCCCCAGCATTTT
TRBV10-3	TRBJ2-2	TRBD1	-	CAIGSGTGNTGELFF	TGTGCCATCGGTTCCGGGACAGGGAACACCGGGGAGCTGTTTTTT
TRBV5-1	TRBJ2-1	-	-	CASSLVVGGQDEQFF	TGCGCCAGCAGCTTGGTGGTGGGAGGTCAGGATGAGCAGTTCTTC
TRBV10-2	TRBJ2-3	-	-	CASKGVSTDTQYF	TGCGCCAGCAAGGGGGTGAGCACAGATACGCAGTATTTT
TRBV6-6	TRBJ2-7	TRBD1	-	CASSYLDRVNEQYF	TGTGCCAGCAGTTACTTGGACAGGGTCAACGAGCAGTACTTC
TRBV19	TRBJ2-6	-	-	CASSTSRQGANVLTF	TGTGCCAGTAGTACCTCTCGACAGGGGGCCAACGTCCTGACTTTC
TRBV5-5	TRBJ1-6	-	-	CASSWAPDSLHF	TGTGCCAGCAGCTGGGCGCCGGACAGCCTCCACTTT
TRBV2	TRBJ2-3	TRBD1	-	CASSAGTGFSTDTQYF	TGTGCCAGCAGCGCAGGGACAGGGTTTTCTACAGATACGCAGTATTTT
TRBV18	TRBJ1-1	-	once	CASSPRGGWDTEAFF	TGTGCCAGCTCACCAAGGGGGGGCTGGGACACTGAAGCTTTCTTT
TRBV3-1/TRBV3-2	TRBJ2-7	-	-	CASSRSGSGDEQYF	TGTGCCAGCAGCCGTTCGGGGTCAGGAGACGAGCAGTACTTC
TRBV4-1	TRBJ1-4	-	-	CASSPGEGGDEKLFF	TGCGCCAGCAGCCCGGGGGAGGGAGGTGATGAAAAACTGTTTTTT
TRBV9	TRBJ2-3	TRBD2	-	CASSAVGLAGPTDTQYF	TGTGCCAGCAGCGCCGTAGGACTAGCGGGCCCCACAGATACGCAGTATTTT
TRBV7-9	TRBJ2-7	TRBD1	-	CASSSSGQYFSYEQYF	TGTGCCAGCAGCTCCTCGGGACAGTATTTCTCCTACGAGCAGTACTTC
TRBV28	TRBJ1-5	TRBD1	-	CASRGQGRLWDQPQHF	TGTGCCAGCCGGGGACAGGGGCGACTTTGGGATCAGCCCCAGCATTTT
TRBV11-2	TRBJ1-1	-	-	CASSPSTGAMNTEAFF	TGTGCCAGCAGCCCGTCGACAGGTGCAATGAACACTGAAGCTTTCTTT
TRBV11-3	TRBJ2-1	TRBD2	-	CASSLGHGGAINEQFF	TGTGCCAGCAGCTTAGGCCACGGGGGGGCCATCAATGAGCAGTTCTTC
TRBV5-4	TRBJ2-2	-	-	CASSINTGPGELFF	TGTGCCAGCAGCATTAACACAGGCCCCGGGGAGCTGTTTTTT
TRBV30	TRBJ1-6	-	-	CASTARVNSPLHF	TGTGCCTCGACCGCCAGGGTTAATTCACCCCTCCACTTT
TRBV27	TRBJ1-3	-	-	CASSRTGFSNTIYF	TGTGCCAGCAGCCGTACAGGATTTAGCAACACCATATATTTT
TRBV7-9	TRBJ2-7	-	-	CASSLESYVQYF	TGTGCCAGCAGCTTAGAGTCCTACGTGCAGTACTTC
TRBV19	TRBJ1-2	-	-	CASSISGANYGYTF	TGTGCCAGTAGTATCTCGGGAGCTAACTATGGCTACACCTTC
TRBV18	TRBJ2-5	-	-	CASSVEENGETQYF	TGTGCCAGCTCAGTCGAGGAAAATGGGGAGACCCAGTACTTC
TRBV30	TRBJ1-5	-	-	CAWSLGFNQPQHF	TGTGCCTGGAGTCTCGGTTTCAATCAGCCCCAGCATTTT
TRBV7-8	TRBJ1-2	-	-	CASSPRWLAYGYTF	TGTGCCAGCAGCCCCAGATGGTTAGCCTATGGCTACACCTTC
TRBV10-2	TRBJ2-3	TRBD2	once	CASSGSGLAGTDTQYF	TGCGCCAGCAGTGGGTCGGGACTAGCGGGGACAGATACGCAGTATTTT
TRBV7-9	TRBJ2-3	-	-	CASKDGVTDTQYF	TGTGCCAGCAAAGACGGGGTCACAGATACGCAGTATTTT
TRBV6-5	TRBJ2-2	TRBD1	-	CASRPDRGNTGELFF	TGTGCCAGCAGGCCGGACAGGGGGAACACCGGGGAGCTGTTTTTT